These 17 T cell receptor beta chains came from one sample sequenced in a study of blood T cell repertoires in COVID-19. The assay was immunoSEQ multiplex PCR, and TCRdb's table has in-frame clones only and misses some. Among around 300,000 clones listed, over 75% were seen once. The sequencing sample was made of PBMCs or T cells enriched from blood (not recorded which). These receptors all come from a woman in her late teens or twenties who had recovered from COVID-19.

The chain carries TRBV10-3 and TRBJ1-2; D perhaps matches TRBD1 (6 bases). This CDR3 has 12 residues. Germline V gene sequence: CDR1 ENHRY, CDR2 SYGVKD. The germline V and J ends were trimmed by 3 bases and 8 bases, with 10 bases remaining between them. This chain's CDR3 is CAISDQGRGYTF. The CDR3 nucleotides are TGTGCCATCAGTGATCAGGGGCGAGGCTACACCTTC.

The CDR3 region has the DNA TGCAGCGTCTCGGTCCTGAACGGTGCCGGGGAGCAGTACTTC. Protein product: CSVSVLNGAGEQYF. The rearrangement links TRBV29-1 to TRBJ2-7; D uncertain. CDR3 length: 14 amino acids. Germline lookup yields CDR1 SQVTM and CDR2 ANQGSEA. Trimming cost V 6 bases and J 7 bases, with 22 bases left between them.

V gene TRBV12-5 combines with J gene TRBJ1-4; 9 bases line up with TRBD1. Trimming took 0 bases from V and 5 from J; bases not matched to a gene: 7. Germline V gene data show CDR1 as LGHNT and CDR2 as FRNRAP. The CDR3 length is 17 residues. The CDR3 nucleotides are TGTGCTAGTGGTTTGGTCCCAAGACAGGGGGGGAATGAAAAACTGTTTTTT. It specifies CASGLVPRQGGNEKLFF.

Concerning this clone: Other DNA variants within this sample encode the same CDR3. J is TRBJ1-4 and V is TRBV5-1; no definite D call. Germline loops: CDR1 SGHRS, CDR2 YFSETQ. There are 15 residues in the CDR3. Trimming cost V 3 bases and J 0 bases, with 9 bases left between them. The CDR3 DNA reads TGCGCCAGCAGCTCCGGCGGCGCAACTAATGAAAAACTGTTTTTT. Its translation is CASSSGGATNEKLFF.

J is TRBJ2-5 and V is TRBV10-3, with 11 positions matching TRBD1. The ends lost 6 bases at V and 5 bases at J; junction bases unmatched: 2. Per the germline V gene, CDR1 is ENHRY and CDR2 is SYGVKD. CDR3 size: 13 residues. The CDR3 sequence: CAISGTGGETQYF. The CDR3 coding sequence is TGTGCCATCAGCGGGACAGGGGGGGAGACCCAGTACTTC.

J is TRBJ1-5 and V is TRBV3-1 (or the pseudogene TRBV3-2), with D unresolved. CDR3 length equals 13 residues. The V gene's germline CDR1 is LGHDT and CDR2 YNNKEL (reference sequence). The V and J ends lost 2 bases and 6 bases respectively, with 8 bases between them. CDR3 nucleotides: TGTGCCAGCAGCCAAAGGGAGGGTCAGCCCCAGCATTTT. This sequence encodes CASSQREGQPQHF.

The chain employs TRBV10-3 and TRBJ1-1; D gene uncertain. The germline V gene has CDR1 ENHRY and CDR2 SYGVKD. The CDR3 contains 13 residues. Trimming shortened V by 5 bases and J by 2 bases, and 9 bases separated the two germline ends. As DNA, the CDR3 is TGTGCCATCAGTTCGACTGAAAACACTGAAGCTTTCTTT. Residues: CAISSTENTEAFF.

The chain carries TRBV4-1 and TRBJ1-4; D unclear. Germline assignment: CDR1 MGHRA and CDR2 YSYEKL. V lost 5 bases to trimming and J lost 0 bases, with 13 bases between them. This CDR3 contains 16 residues. In DNA, the CDR3 is TGCGCCAGCAGCGTGCTAAAAGAAGCAACTAATGAAAAACTGTTTTTT. Translated: CASSVLKEATNEKLFF.

This chain joins TRBV7-9 and TRBJ2-1; tentatively, D is TRBD1 (6 bases). Trimming stripped 8 bases from V and 1 base from J, with 12 bases between. Per germline, CDR1 SEHNR and CDR2 FQNEAQ (reference sequence). This CDR3 has 14 amino acids. The CDR3 sequence is CASADRTSYNEQFF. In nucleotides, the CDR3 is TGTGCCAGCGCAGACAGGACGTCCTACAATGAGCAGTTCTTC.

V and J are TRBV10-2 and TRBJ2-2; 10 bases match TRBD2. The germline CDR1 and CDR2 sequences are WSHSY and SAAADI. V trimming: 5 bases; J trimming: 6 bases; junction bases outside the gene matches: 3. This CDR3 comprises 14 residues. CDR3 in amino acids: CASSSGGAAGELFF. The CDR3 DNA reads as TGCGCCAGCAGTAGCGGGGGGGCCGCCGGGGAGCTGTTTTTT.

The V and J genes are TRBV15 and TRBJ1-1; D gene uncertain. Trimming stripped 0 bases from V and 2 bases from J, with 4 bases between. The CDR3 contains 13 residues. From germline, CDR1 is LNHNV and CDR2 YYDKDF (reference sequence). CDR3 loop: CATSREANTEAFF. In nucleotides, the CDR3 is TGTGCCACCAGCAGAGAGGCCAACACTGAAGCTTTCTTT.

This clone turned up a few times. The chain uses TRBV5-1 and TRBJ2-6; D is undetermined. CDR3 length: 17 residues. V lost 0 bases and J 0 bases, leaving 10 bases between the germline ends. Germline V gene lookup returns CDR1 SGHRS and CDR2 YFSETQ. CDR3 bases: TGCGCCAGCAGCTTGGTTCCACAGACCTCTGGGGCCAACGTCCTGACTTTC. It is translated as CASSLVPQTSGANVLTF.

The rearrangement uses TRBV2 and TRBJ1-5; 9 bases agree with TRBD1. CDR1 and CDR2 from the germline V gene are SNHLY and FYNNEI. This CDR3 comprises 12 residues. With V trimmed by 11 bases and J by 5 bases, 4 bases remained unmatched. In nucleotides, the CDR3 is TGTGCCGTCCGGACAGGGGATCAGCCCCAGCATTTT. Translating gives CAVRTGDQPQHF.

The chain employs TRBV13 and TRBJ2-7; the D gene is possibly TRBD1 (6 bases). The CDR3 length is 14 residues. The V and J ends lost 5 bases and 3 bases respectively, with 14 bases between them. Germline V gives CDR1 PRHDT, CDR2 FYEKMQ (reference sequence). CDR3 protein: CASSAEGENYEQYF. DNA of the CDR3: TGTGCCAGCAGCGCCGAGGGGGAAAACTACGAGCAGTACTTC. The full variable domain, with the rest looked up from reference TRBV13 and TRBJ2-7, is AAGVIQSPRHLIKEKRETATLKCYPIPRHDTVYWYQQGPGQDPQFLISFYEKMQSDKGSIPDRFSAQQFSDYHSELNMSSLELGDSALYFCASSAEGENYEQYFGPGTRLTVT.

This clone showed up just once. The chain joins TRBV28 to TRBJ2-1; 12 bases match TRBD2. V trimming: 3 bases; J trimming: 4 bases; junction bases outside the gene matches: 4. The CDR3 runs to 16 residues. Germline V gene sequence: CDR1 MDHEN, CDR2 SYDVKM. The CDR3 coding sequence is TGTGCCAGCAGTTTTCCTAGCGGGGGGGAGTACAATGAGCAGTTCTTC. Its protein is CASSFPSGGEYNEQFF. Combining the CDR3 with reference TRBV28 and TRBJ2-1 gives the whole variable domain DVKVTQSSRYLVKRTGEKVFLECVQDMDHENMFWYRQDPGLGLRLIYFSYDVKMKEKGDIPEGYSVSREKKERFSLILESASTNQTSMYLCASSFPSGGEYNEQFFGPGTRLTVL.

The V and J genes are TRBV2 and TRBJ1-6; 7 nucleotides agree with TRBD1. CDR1 and CDR2 (germline): SNHLY, FYNNEI. There are 16 residues in the CDR3. The ends lost 5 bases at V and 3 bases at J; junction bases unmatched: 7. CDR3 nucleotides: TGTGCCAGCAGTATCCGGCAGGGGGTCTATAATTCACCCCTCCACTTT. This sequence encodes CASSIRQGVYNSPLHF.

This clone has just one count. V usage is TRBV28 and J usage is TRBJ1-1, with 10 bases fitting TRBD1. With V trimmed by 5 bases and J by 7 bases, 13 bases remained unmatched. The CDR3 contains 16 residues. Germline CDR1 is MDHEN and CDR2 is SYDVKM. CDR3 DNA: TGTGCCAGCAGTCTCTCAAGGGACAGGGGAGAGTTTGAAGCTTTCTTT. Its protein is CASSLSRDRGEFEAFF.